A selection of T cell receptor beta chains follows, all from one sample in a study of blood T cell repertoires in COVID-19. The data were produced by immunoSEQ multiplex PCR, yet TCRdb's version contains in-frame clones alone and is incomplete. The sample includes some 250,000 clones, around 90% seen only once; the top ten take 0.99%. The sequenced material came from peripheral blood. The receptors here all came from a woman aged 40 to 50 who had recovered from COVID-19. The CDR3 runs from the conserved cysteine through the conserved F or W. The order of the fields is clone size, V gene, D gene, J gene, CDR3 DNA, CDR3 protein. A D gene is named only where the DNA matches it firmly. Expanded clones are given a class, and other clones once, few, many or no size at all.

.,TRBV18,.,TRBJ1-3,TGTGCCAGCTCACCACCCCTCAGTCCAGGAAACACCATATATTTT,CASSPPLSPGNTIYF
.,TRBV6-5,TRBD2,TRBJ2-7,TGTGCCACAGCGGGGCAATCCTACGAGCAGTACTTC,CATAGQSYEQYF
.,TRBV29-1,.,TRBJ1-1,TGCAGCGTTGGTCCGGTCCCGGGTCTTATGAACACTGAAGCTTTCTTT,CSVGPVPGLMNTEAFF
.,TRBV5-1,TRBD2,TRBJ2-1,TGCGCCAGCAGCCCCAGGAGGACCGGGGGGTCCTACAATGAGCAGTTCTTC,CASSPRRTGGSYNEQFF
.,TRBV7-2,TRBD1,TRBJ2-2,TGTGCCAGCAGCCCCCGGACAGGGCGGGTCGGGGAGCTGTTTTTT,CASSPRTGRVGELFF
.,TRBV6-5,.,TRBJ2-2,TGTGCCAGCAGCGGACAGCAAAACAGGGGGGAGCTGTTTTTT,CASSGQQNRGELFF
.,TRBV6-1,TRBD2,TRBJ2-1,TGTGCCAGCAGTGAGGGGCTAGCGGGATTCTCGCCCCCTTACAATGAGCAGTTCTTC,CASSEGLAGFSPPYNEQFF
.,TRBV18,TRBD2,TRBJ2-3,TGTGCCAGCTCACCCGGGACTAGCGGGAGAAGCCCAGATACGCAGTATTTT,CASSPGTSGRSPDTQYF
once,TRBV10-2,TRBD2,TRBJ2-5,TGCGCCAGCAGTGAGTCGGCGGGAGTGGGTTTGGTGGAGACCCAGTACTTC,CASSESAGVGLVETQYF
.,TRBV7-2,.,TRBJ1-2,TGTGCCAGCAGCTTAGGCCCCCCGGGGGGCTATGGCTACACCTTC,CASSLGPPGGYGYTF
.,TRBV5-4,.,TRBJ1-1,TGTGCCAGCAGCTTGTGGGAGGGCTTGAACACTGAAGCTTTCTTT,CASSLWEGLNTEAFF
once,TRBV19,.,TRBJ1-3,TGTGCCAGTAGTGAGCATCTAGCGGGAAACACCATATATTTT,CASSEHLAGNTIYF
.,TRBV2,.,TRBJ2-5,TGTGCCAGCAGTGAAGCTCGCAGCCAGGGGACCCAGTACTTC,CASSEARSQGTQYF
.,TRBV11-3,.,TRBJ1-5,TGTGCCAGCAGCCCCCAGGGTGGGCAGCCCCAGCATTTT,CASSPQGGQPQHF
once,TRBV19,TRBD1,TRBJ1-2,TGTGCCAGTAGTACGGGGACAGGGGGACTCTATGGCTACACCTTC,CASSTGTGGLYGYTF
once,TRBV5-1,TRBD1,TRBJ1-2,TGCGCCAGCAGCTCCACAGGGGATTATGGCTACACCTTC,CASSSTGDYGYTF
.,TRBV30,.,TRBJ1-4,TGTGCCTGGAGCGCCGACACCGCTAATGAAAAACTGTTTTTT,CAWSADTANEKLFF
.,TRBV6-6,.,TRBJ2-7,TGTGCCAGCAGCCCCGGGACTTCAAGCTCCTACGAGCAGTACTTC,CASSPGTSSSYEQYF
.,TRBV19,.,TRBJ1-2,TGTGCCAGTAGTCCCCGGGGAGGGACCTATGGCTACACCTTC,CASSPRGGTYGYTF
.,TRBV4-1,.,TRBJ1-5,TGCGCCAGCAGCCAAGATTGGGCAGGAGGGTTGGGTCAGCCCCAGCATTTT,CASSQDWAGGLGQPQHF
.,TRBV12-3/TRBV12-4,TRBD2,TRBJ2-3,TGTGCCAGCACAGGTAGCGGGGGGGATACGCAGTATTTT,CASTGSGGDTQYF
.,TRBV5-1,.,TRBJ2-3,TGCGCCAGCAGCCCCATGGGAGCAGATACGCAGTATTTT,CASSPMGADTQYF
.,TRBV3-1/TRBV3-2,TRBD2,TRBJ2-1,TGTGCCAGCAGCACTAGCGGGAGGACCAACAATGAGCAGTTCTTC,CASSTSGRTNNEQFF
.,TRBV6-2/TRBV6-3,TRBD2,TRBJ2-7,TGTGCCAGCAGTTACTCCCCCGGACTAGCGGGAGGGGCCTACGAGCAGTACTTC,CASSYSPGLAGGAYEQYF
.,TRBV13,TRBD1,TRBJ2-7,TGTGCCAGCAGCCCAACCTCAGGGGGTGGCTACGAGCAGTACTTC,CASSPTSGGGYEQYF
.,TRBV30,TRBD1,TRBJ2-3,TGTGCCTGGAGTTGGGGGGACAGGGGTCGTCAGACAGATACGCAGTATTTT,CAWSWGDRGRQTDTQYF
.,TRBV13,.,TRBJ1-6,TGTGCCAGCAGCCCCAGGACGCGGGATTCACCCCTCCACTTT,CASSPRTRDSPLHF
.,TRBV12-3/TRBV12-4,.,TRBJ1-2,TGTGCCAGCAGCCGGACTGTCTATGGCTACACCTTC,CASSRTVYGYTF
.,TRBV10-3,.,TRBJ1-5,TGTGCCATCAGGGCGACAGGAGATAGCAATCAGCCCCAGCATTTT,CAIRATGDSNQPQHF
.,TRBV27,.,TRBJ2-7,TGTGCCAGCAGTTTATCCGGGGACACCTTCCATTACGAGCAGTACTTC,CASSLSGDTFHYEQYF
few,TRBV11-2,.,TRBJ2-5,TGTGCCAGCAGCCCAGGGGAGGGGGAGACCCAGTACTTC,CASSPGEGETQYF
.,TRBV7-2,TRBD1,TRBJ1-2,TGTGCCAGCAGCTTAGCAGGGGGCGATGGCTACACCTTC,CASSLAGGDGYTF
.,TRBV2,.,TRBJ2-1,TGTGCCAGCAGTGAAGGCAGGGTAGGCTACAATGAGCAGTTCTTC,CASSEGRVGYNEQFF
.,TRBV6-2/TRBV6-3,TRBD2,TRBJ2-3,TGTGCCAGCAGTTACCCCCCCCTACTAGCGGGATCCCCGGATACGCAGTATTTT,CASSYPPLLAGSPDTQYF
.,TRBV3-1/TRBV3-2,TRBD2,TRBJ2-6,TGTGCCAGCAGCCCCCGGGGGGCTGGGGCCAACGTCCTGACTTTC,CASSPRGAGANVLTF
.,TRBV19,TRBD1,TRBJ2-2,TGTGCCACCAGGGGGCGGGACACCGGGGAGCTGTTTTTT,CATRGRDTGELFF
.,TRBV7-2,.,TRBJ2-5,TGTGCCAGCAGCTGGGCGGGGTCGTCGGAGACCCAGTACTTC,CASSWAGSSETQYF
.,TRBV5-6,.,TRBJ2-5,TGTGCCAGCAGCAAGCGGGAGACCCAGTACTTC,CASSKRETQYF
.,TRBV2,.,TRBJ1-1,TGTGCCAGTAGGGCGGGACTCACTGAAGCTTTCTTT,CASRAGLTEAFF
.,TRBV7-3,TRBD1,TRBJ2-1,TGTGCCAGCAGCTTAGCAGGGGGCCCTCTGCAGTTCTTC,CASSLAGGPLQFF
.,TRBV19,.,TRBJ1-5,TGTGCCTCAACGACCGACAGCGTTTATCAGCCCCAGCATTTT,CASTTDSVYQPQHF
.,TRBV7-9,.,TRBJ1-1,TGTGCCAGCAGCTTATTATCGGGGGACCAGGGCGGCGCTTTCTTT,CASSLLSGDQGGAFF
.,TRBV5-1,.,TRBJ2-5,TGCGCCAGCAGCCCCCAGGGGTGGCAAGAGACCCAGTACTTC,CASSPQGWQETQYF
.,TRBV27,.,TRBJ1-2,TGTGCCAGCAGTTTATCCGCGGGGGGCTATGGCTACACCTTC,CASSLSAGGYGYTF
.,TRBV24-1,TRBD1,TRBJ2-2,TGTGCCGCGGGGACAGGGGGAGGGACCGGGGAGCTGTTTTTT,CAAGTGGGTGELFF
.,TRBV19,.,TRBJ2-7,TGTGCCAGTAGCCGAACAGGGGGGGGATACGAGCAGTACTTC,CASSRTGGGYEQYF
.,TRBV29-1,.,TRBJ1-2,TGCAGCGTTGAACTCCCCCGGCGGGACTATGGCTACACCTTC,CSVELPRRDYGYTF
.,TRBV30,TRBD1,TRBJ2-2,TGTGCCTGGAGTGTACAGGGGACCGGGGAGCTGTTTTTT,CAWSVQGTGELFF
.,TRBV4-1,TRBD1,TRBJ1-1,TGCGCCAGCAGCCAAGATCGCAGGGGGCCAGCTTTCTTT,CASSQDRRGPAFF
.,TRBV4-2,TRBD2,TRBJ2-2,TGTGCCAGCAGCCAAGAAGCGGGAGCGGGCACCGGGGAGCTGTTTTTT,CASSQEAGAGTGELFF
.,TRBV19,.,TRBJ1-2,TGTGCCAGTAGTACAAAGGAGACCCAACAAACCGGCTACACCTTC,CASSTKETQQTGYTF
.,TRBV5-1,.,TRBJ1-4,TGCGCCAGCAGCTTTACAGGGATTGCAACTAATGAAAAACTGTTTTTT,CASSFTGIATNEKLFF
.,TRBV7-8,.,TRBJ1-1,TGTGCCAGCAGCCCTCGGGGAGGGGGCACTGAAGCTTTCTTT,CASSPRGGGTEAFF
.,TRBV12-3/TRBV12-4,.,TRBJ2-2,TGTGCCAGCGGCCAGGGGACCGGGGAGCTGTTTTTT,CASGQGTGELFF
.,TRBV19,.,TRBJ1-4,TGTGCCAGTCGACCTTGGGATAGTAGAGGGAATGAAAAACTGTTTTTT,CASRPWDSRGNEKLFF
.,TRBV12-3/TRBV12-4,.,TRBJ2-2,TGTGCCAGCAGTTTAGGGCTGACCGGGGAGCTGTTTTTT,CASSLGLTGELFF